Listed below are T cell receptor beta chains from one sample, sequenced in a study of Ad26.COV2.S vaccination and SARS-CoV-2 variants. This table comes from immunoSEQ multiplex PCR, and its TCRdb copy is limited to in-frame clones, with some not included. The data contain 350,000 to 400,000 clones, roughly 90% of them singletons. Sequencing used peripheral blood, obtained in a trial of Ad26.COV2.S vaccine versus placebo. Receptors originate from a person aged 18-65 years who received the Ad26.COV2.S COVID-19 vaccine or a placebo. The conserved cysteine and the conserved F or W are not part of the CDR3 here. Each record gives: J gene, V gene, CDR3 protein.

TRBJ1-2	TRBV30	AWRGTGNYGYT
TRBJ2-4	TRBV7-9	ASSTLGKNIQY
TRBJ2-5	TRBV11-3	ASSLDREGQY
TRBJ1-1	TRBV7-9	ASSLVATEAF
TRBJ2-2	TRBV6-2/TRBV6-3	ASSHDGNTGELF
TRBJ2-7	TRBV4-3	ASSQETGYEQY
TRBJ2-1	TRBV5-1	ASSDPARNEQF
TRBJ1-6	TRBV5-8	ASSSRGSGNSPLH
TRBJ1-1	TRBV4-1	ASSQDDWTEAF
TRBJ2-5	TRBV7-9	ASSFGLADFQETQY
TRBJ1-4	TRBV28	ASNALGGDNEKLF
TRBJ2-3	TRBV11-2	ASSPGTRGSTDTQY
TRBJ1-3	TRBV6-5	ASSYSGDGGNTIY
TRBJ2-7	TRBV11-2	ASSLEASGSTEQY
TRBJ1-1	TRBV28	ASSPPTPNTEAF
TRBJ1-5	TRBV4-1	ASSQIFGGGQIHQPQH
TRBJ2-7	TRBV28	ASTSSAGGRYEQY
TRBJ1-1	TRBV7-2	ASSQSWQGNTEAF
TRBJ2-3	TRBV7-9	ASSLEGGRSDTQY
TRBJ1-3	TRBV11-2	ASSLTGPDSGNTIY
TRBJ2-1	TRBV24-1	ATSDPRGQGEQF
TRBJ2-5	TRBV18	ASSPLASGPQETQY
TRBJ2-2	TRBV7-9	ASSFSTGGYTGELF
TRBJ1-6	TRBV28	ASRRGGVNSPLH
TRBJ2-5	TRBV2	ASSYRGGLQETQY
TRBJ1-3	TRBV12-5	ASAQQGLGNTIY
TRBJ2-5	TRBV30	AWSGTEIRARY
TRBJ2-7	TRBV6-6	ASSGLAGIEQY
TRBJ1-1	TRBV19	ASLAGGLTEAF
TRBJ2-5	TRBV6-1	ASSESVKAPQY
TRBJ2-6	TRBV5-1	ASRSSGSGANVLT
TRBJ2-7	TRBV5-4	ASSFGSGSYEQY
TRBJ2-2	TRBV6-5	ASSLKGTGGYGELF
TRBJ1-1	TRBV5-1	ASSLFYRSTTEAF
TRBJ1-1	TRBV27	ASRMRQGNTEAF
TRBJ1-4	TRBV24-1	ATSAPGLGEKLF
TRBJ1-1	TRBV5-1	ASGGLATKTEAF
TRBJ1-2	TRBV18	ASSPYRDRTFYGYT
TRBJ2-7	TRBV21-1	ASSKRGRVKGAYEQY
TRBJ2-7	TRBV7-8	ASSLGGPYEQY
TRBJ2-7	TRBV3-1/TRBV3-2	ASSQAPTSEQY
TRBJ2-7	TRBV20-1	SASRQTYEQY
TRBJ1-2	TRBV28	ASSWGQNYGYT
TRBJ2-5	TRBV5-4	ASSSVGAETQY
TRBJ2-5	TRBV5-1	ASSLEGYQETQY
TRBJ2-2	TRBV5-1	ASSQGQGDHGELF
TRBJ2-7	TRBV4-1	ASSQSPGQLYYEQY
TRBJ2-7	TRBV5-5	ASSAGLGFSYEQY
TRBJ2-7	TRBV4-2	ASSQGYRGTDWNEQY
TRBJ2-3	TRBV7-8	ASSIYRGPQADTQY
TRBJ2-5	TRBV2	ASKKGLEETQY
TRBJ2-2	TRBV6-4	ASSGRGDTGELF
TRBJ2-1	TRBV7-9	ASVRLAGDNEQF